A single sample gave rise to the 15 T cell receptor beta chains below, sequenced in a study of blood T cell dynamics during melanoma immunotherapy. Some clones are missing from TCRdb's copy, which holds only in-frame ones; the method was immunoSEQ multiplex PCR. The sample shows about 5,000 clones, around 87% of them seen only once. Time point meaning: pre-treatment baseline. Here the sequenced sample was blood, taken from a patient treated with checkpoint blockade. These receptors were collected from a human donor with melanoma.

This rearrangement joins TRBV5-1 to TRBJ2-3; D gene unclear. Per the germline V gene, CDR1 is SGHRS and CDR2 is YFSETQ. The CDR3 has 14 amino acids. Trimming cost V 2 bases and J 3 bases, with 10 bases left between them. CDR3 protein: CASSFSFGTDTQYF. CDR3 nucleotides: TGCGCCAGCAGCTTTTCTTTTGGGACAGATACGCAGTATTTT.

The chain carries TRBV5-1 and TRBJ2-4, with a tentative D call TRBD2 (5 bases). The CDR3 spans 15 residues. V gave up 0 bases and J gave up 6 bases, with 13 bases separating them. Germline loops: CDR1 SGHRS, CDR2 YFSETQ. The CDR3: CASSLEFESGNIQYF. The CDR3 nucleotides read TGCGCCAGCAGCTTGGAGTTCGAAAGCGGAAACATTCAGTACTTC.

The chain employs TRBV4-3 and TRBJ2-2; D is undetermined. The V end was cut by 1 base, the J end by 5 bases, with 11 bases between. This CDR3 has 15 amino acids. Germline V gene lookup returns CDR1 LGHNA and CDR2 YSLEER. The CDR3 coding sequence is TGCGCCAGCAGCCAAGTTCTGGGAACAACCGGGGAGCTGTTTTTT. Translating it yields CASSQVLGTTGELFF.

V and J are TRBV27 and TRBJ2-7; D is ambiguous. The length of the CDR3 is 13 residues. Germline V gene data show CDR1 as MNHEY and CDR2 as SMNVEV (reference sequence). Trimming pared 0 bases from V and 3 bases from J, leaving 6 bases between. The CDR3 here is CASSLSRSYEQYF. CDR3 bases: TGTGCCAGCAGTTTATCTCGGAGCTACGAGCAGTACTTC.

CDR3 sequence reads: CASSLAGQGETQYF. DNA of the CDR3: TGTGCCAGCAGCTTAGCGGGACAGGGGGAGACCCAGTACTTC. J is TRBJ2-5 and V is TRBV7-9, with 10 bases lining up with TRBD1. Germline V gives CDR1 SEHNR, CDR2 FQNEAQ (reference sequence). V trimming: 0 bases; J trimming: 5 bases; junction bases outside the gene matches: 0. This CDR3 has 14 residues.

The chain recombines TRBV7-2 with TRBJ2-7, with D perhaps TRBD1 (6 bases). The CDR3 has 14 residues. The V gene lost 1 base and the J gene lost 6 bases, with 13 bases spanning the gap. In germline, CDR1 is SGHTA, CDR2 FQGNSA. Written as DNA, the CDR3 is TGTGCCAGCAGCTTAGGTTGGGCAGGGGCCGAGCAGTACTTC. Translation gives CASSLGWAGAEQYF. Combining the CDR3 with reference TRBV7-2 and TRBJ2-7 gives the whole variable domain GAGVSQSPSNKVTEKGKDVELRCDPISGHTALYWYRQSLGQGLEFLIYFQGNSAPDKSGLPSDRFSAERTGGSVSTLTIQRTQQEDSAVYLCASSLGWAGAEQYFGPGTRLTVT.

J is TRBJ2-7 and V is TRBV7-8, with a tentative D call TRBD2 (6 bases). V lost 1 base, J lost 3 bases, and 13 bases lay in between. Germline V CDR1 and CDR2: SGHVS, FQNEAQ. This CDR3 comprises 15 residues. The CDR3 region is CASSLVSGTLYEQYF. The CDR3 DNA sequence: TGTGCCAGCAGCTTAGTATCCGGGACTCTCTACGAGCAGTACTTC.

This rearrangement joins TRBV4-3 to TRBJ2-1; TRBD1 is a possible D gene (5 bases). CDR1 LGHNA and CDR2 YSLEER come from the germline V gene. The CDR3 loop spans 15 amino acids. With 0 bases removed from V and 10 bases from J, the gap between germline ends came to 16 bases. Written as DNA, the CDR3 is TGCGCCAGCAGCCAAGATGGGCAGGGATTCGAGGAGCAGTTCTTC. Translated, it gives CASSQDGQGFEEQFF.

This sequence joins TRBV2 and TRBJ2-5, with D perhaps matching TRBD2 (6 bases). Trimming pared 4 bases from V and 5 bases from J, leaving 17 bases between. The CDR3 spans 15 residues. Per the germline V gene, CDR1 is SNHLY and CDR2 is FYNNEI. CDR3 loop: CASSGRGLVYETQYF. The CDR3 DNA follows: TGTGCCAGCAGTGGACGGGGGTTAGTTTATGAGACCCAGTACTTC.

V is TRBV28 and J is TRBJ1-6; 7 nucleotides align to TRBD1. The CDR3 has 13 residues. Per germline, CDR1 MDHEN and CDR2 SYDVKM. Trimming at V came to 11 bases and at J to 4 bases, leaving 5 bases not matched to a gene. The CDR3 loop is CASRDSYNSPLHF. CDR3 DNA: TGTGCCTCCCGGGACAGTTATAATTCACCCCTCCACTTT.

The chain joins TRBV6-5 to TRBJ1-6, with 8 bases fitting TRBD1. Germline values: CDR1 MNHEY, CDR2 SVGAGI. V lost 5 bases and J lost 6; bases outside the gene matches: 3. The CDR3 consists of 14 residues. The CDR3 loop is CASSKQGGNSPLHF. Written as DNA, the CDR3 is TGTGCCAGCAGTAAACAGGGGGGTAATTCACCCCTCCACTTT.

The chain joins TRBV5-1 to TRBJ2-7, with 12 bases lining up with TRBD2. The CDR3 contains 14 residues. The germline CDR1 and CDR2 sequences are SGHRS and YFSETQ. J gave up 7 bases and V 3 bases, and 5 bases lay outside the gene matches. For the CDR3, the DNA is TGCGCCAGCAGCTCTAGCGGGAGGGCGAGGGAGCAGTACTTC. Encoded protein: CASSSSGRAREQYF.

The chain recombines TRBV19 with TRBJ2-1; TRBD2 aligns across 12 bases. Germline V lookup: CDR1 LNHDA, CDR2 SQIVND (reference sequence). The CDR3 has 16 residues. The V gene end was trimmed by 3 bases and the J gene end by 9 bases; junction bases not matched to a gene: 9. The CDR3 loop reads CASSIRSLAGGVEQFF. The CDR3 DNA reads TGTGCCAGTAGTATCCGTTCCCTAGCGGGAGGGGTTGAGCAGTTCTTC. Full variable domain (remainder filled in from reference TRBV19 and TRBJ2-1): DGGITQSPKYLFRKEGQNVTLSCEQNLNHDAMYWYRQDPGQGLRLIYYSQIVNDFQKGDIAEGYSVSREKKESFPLTVTSAQKNPTAFYLCASSIRSLAGGVEQFFGPGTRLTVL.

CDR3 protein: CASSLAPGANSPLHF. The DNA for the CDR3 is TGTGCCAGCAGCCTCGCTCCAGGGGCTAATTCACCCCTCCACTTT. This chain connects TRBV11-2 to TRBJ1-6; D may be TRBD1 (6 bases). V was trimmed by 5 bases and J by 6 bases, leaving 14 bases between them. Germline values: CDR1 SGHAT, CDR2 FQNNGV. This CDR3 is 15 amino acids long.

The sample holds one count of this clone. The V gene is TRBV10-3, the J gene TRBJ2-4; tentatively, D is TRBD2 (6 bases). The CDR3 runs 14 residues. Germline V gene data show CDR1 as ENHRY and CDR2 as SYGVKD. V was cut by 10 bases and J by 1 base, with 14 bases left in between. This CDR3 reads CATLAGGAKNIQYF. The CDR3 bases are TGTGCCACCCTTGCAGGAGGGGCCAAAAACATTCAGTACTTC.